Presented here are 11 T cell receptor beta chains from one specimen sequenced in a study of shared clonotypes between healthy human individuals. The table came from immunoSEQ multiplex PCR; TCRdb's copy has only in-frame clones and leaves some out. The repertoire holds roughly 1 million clones, with about four fifths as singletons. The sample comprised memory CD4+ T cells from PBMCs. The subset was: CD45RA-negative fraction. Receptors originate from a man aged 18 to 29 in good health. Some clones in this sample may be carry-over from other donors' samples.

V gene TRBV28 combines with J gene TRBJ2-3, with a weak D call TRBD2 (6 bases). This CDR3 contains 15 residues. Germline V gene lookup returns CDR1 MDHEN and CDR2 SYDVKM. The V and J ends lost 8 bases and 1 base respectively, with 16 bases between them. As DNA, the CDR3 is TGTGCCAGCGGAAAGCCGGGACTCCGCACAGATACGCAGTATTTT. This gives the protein CASGKPGLRTDTQYF.

V gene TRBV11-1 combines with J gene TRBJ2-7; the D is unclear. Germline-derived CDR1 and CDR2 are SGHAT and FQDESV (reference sequence). The V and J ends lost 3 bases and 3 bases respectively, with 9 bases between them. The CDR3 totals 13 residues. CDR3 in amino acids: CASSFVASYEQYF. The DNA for the CDR3 is TGTGCCAGCAGCTTCGTGGCTAGCTACGAGCAGTACTTC.

This clone was seen once. V usage is TRBV7-2 and J usage is TRBJ2-7; TRBD1 might be the D (6 bases). Germline V gene lookup returns CDR1 SGHTA and CDR2 FQGNSA. CDR3 length equals 15 residues. V lost 5 bases to trimming and J lost 0 bases, with 14 bases between them. In nucleotides, the CDR3 is TGTGCCAGCAGCCGCCTCCGGGACAACTCCTACGAGCAGTACTTC. This sequence encodes CASSRLRDNSYEQYF.

The chain joins TRBV4-2 to TRBJ2-7; D remains ambiguous. CDR3 length: 13 residues. Germline lookup yields CDR1 LGHNA and CDR2 YNFKEQ. V lost 4 bases to trimming and J lost 5 bases, with 12 bases between them. This chain's CDR3 is CASSRVFQDEQYF. The CDR3 DNA sequence: TGTGCCAGCAGCCGCGTATTCCAGGACGAGCAGTACTTC.

CDR3 sequence reads: CASTPEANTEAFF. The CDR3 bases are TGTGCCAGCACCCCCGAGGCGAACACTGAAGCTTTCTTT. The V and J genes are TRBV6-5 and TRBJ1-1; D gene unclear. The V end lost 7 bases, the J end lost 1 base, and 10 bases lay between the germline ends. The length of the CDR3 is 13 residues. CDR1 and CDR2 (germline): MNHEY, SVGAGI.

Concerning this clone itself: This may be a read error, as it is one base from a much larger clone. Other DNA sequences from this sample encode an identical CDR3 as well. V and J are TRBV5-4 and TRBJ1-2; tentative D call: TRBD1 (6 bases). The V and J ends lost 5 bases and 2 bases respectively, with 10 bases between them. This CDR3 has 13 residues. Germline CDR1 and CDR2: SGHNT and YYREEE (reference sequence). This chain's CDR3 is CASSPDRNYGYTF. DNA of the CDR3: TGTGCCAGCAGTCCAGACAGGAACTATGGCTACACCTTC.

The rearrangement joins TRBV7-3 to TRBJ2-1, with 7 nucleotides matching TRBD2. The CDR3 extends over 14 amino acids. V lost 5 bases, J lost 3 bases, and 4 bases stayed unmatched. Germline CDR1 reads SGHTA; CDR2 reads FQGTGA. The CDR3 bases are TGTGCCAGCAGCCGTAGCGGGCTCTACAATGAGCAGTTCTTC. Its translation is CASSRSGLYNEQFF.

The rearrangement joins TRBV2 to TRBJ2-2, with 7 bases lining up with TRBD2. Looked up from germline, CDR1 is SNHLY and CDR2 is FYNNEI. The CDR3 contains 16 residues. J was trimmed by 5 bases and V by 7 bases; bases with no gene match: 13. The CDR3 bases are TGTGCCAGCACGAAACTAGCGACCCCTGGGACCGGGGAGCTGTTTTTT. Its protein is CASTKLATPGTGELFF.

V is TRBV27 and J is TRBJ1-2; D might be TRBD1 (6 bases). V was trimmed by 2 bases and J by 2 bases, leaving 12 bases between them. CDR1 is MNHEY, CDR2 SMNVEV, per germline (reference sequence). The CDR3 extends over 15 amino acids. CDR3 loop: CASSLTGGQNYGYTF. CDR3 bases: TGTGCCAGCAGTTTAACGGGGGGGCAAAACTATGGCTACACCTTC.

The rearrangement uses TRBV28 and TRBJ1-5; D unclear. The length of the CDR3 is 12 residues. The V end lost 5 bases, the J end lost 5 bases, and 7 bases lay between the germline ends. From germline, CDR1 is MDHEN and CDR2 SYDVKM. The CDR3 sequence: CASSRTDQPQHF. The CDR3 DNA follows: TGTGCCAGCAGTCGTACAGATCAGCCCCAGCATTTT.

The V and J genes are TRBV6-5 and TRBJ2-3, with D uncertain. Trimming left V 4 bases short and J 7 bases short, with 9 bases between. The CDR3 consists of 12 residues. Germline CDR1 and CDR2: MNHEY and SVGAGI. CDR3 loop: CASSSTQYTQYF. DNA for the CDR3: TGTGCCAGCAGTTCAACCCAATATACGCAGTATTTT.